Below, 10 T cell receptor beta chains from the same sample are listed, as sequenced in a study of blood T cell repertoires in COVID-19. This table comes from immunoSEQ multiplex PCR, and its TCRdb copy is limited to in-frame clones, with some not included. The data hold under 150,000 clones, with roughly 85% observed a single time. Source material: peripheral blood. The receptors were sampled from an elderly man with acute or convalescent COVID-19.

The chain uses TRBV30 and TRBJ1-5; D remains unclear. Trimming cost V 2 bases and J 5 bases, with 16 bases left between them. Germline values: CDR1 GTSNPN, CDR2 SVGIG (reference sequence). The CDR3 length is 15 residues. In DNA form, the CDR3 reads TGTGCCTGGAGTTTGGGCATGGCTGGTTATCAGCCCCAGCATTTT. As protein: CAWSLGMAGYQPQHF.

This clone came up once. The V call is TRBV19, the J call TRBJ2-3, with TRBD2 matching 10 bases. This CDR3 spans 16 amino acids. V gave up 4 bases and J gave up 3 bases; unmatched junction bases: 7. Germline values: CDR1 LNHDA, CDR2 SQIVND (reference sequence). The CDR3 reads CASSTTSGMGTDTQYF. The CDR3 bases are TGTGCCAGTAGTACAACTAGCGGGATGGGAACAGATACGCAGTATTTT.

The V and J genes are TRBV7-9 and TRBJ2-7; 9 nucleotides line up with TRBD1. This CDR3 has 16 amino acids. Germline-derived CDR1 and CDR2 are SEHNR and FQNEAQ (reference sequence). V gave up 5 bases and J gave up 0 bases; unmatched junction bases: 8. The CDR3 region has the DNA TGTGCCAGCAGCATAGGGGACAGGGTAAGCTCCTACGAGCAGTACTTC. It encodes CASSIGDRVSSYEQYF. The whole variable domain, filled in from reference TRBV7-9 and TRBJ2-7, reads DTGVSQNPRHKITKRGQNVTFRCDPISEHNRLYWYRQTLGQGPEFLTYFQNEAQLEKSRLLSDRFSAERPKGSFSTLEIQRTEQGDSAMYLCASSIGDRVSSYEQYFGPGTRLTVT.

This chain uses TRBV5-1 with TRBJ2-4, with a possible D match to TRBD1 (6 bases). Germline assignment: CDR1 SGHRS and CDR2 YFSETQ. The CDR3 extends over 14 amino acids. V shed 5 bases and J shed 7 bases, with 16 bases lying between them. CDR3 in DNA: TGCGCCAGCAGTCGTACAGGGCCGGGGAACATTCAGTACTTC. Translating it yields CASSRTGPGNIQYF.

Regarding this clone: The germline gene is not matched at one end of the junction; a read error may be the cause. This chain links TRBV7-3 with TRBJ1-2; 7 bases fit TRBD1. Germline CDR1 is SGHTA and CDR2 is FQGTGA. The CDR3 sequence is 12 residues long. The CDR3 here is CASSKDGWGQTF. CDR3 in DNA: TGTGCCAGCAGCAAAGATGGGTGGGGACAGACATTC.

The V gene is TRBV2, the J gene TRBJ2-2, with 8 positions matching TRBD1. Looked up from germline, CDR1 is SNHLY and CDR2 is FYNNEI. V was clipped by 5 bases and J by 0 bases; unmatched bases: 2. CDR3 length: 15 residues. The CDR3 loop reads CASSTQGANTGELFF. The CDR3 DNA reads as TGTGCCAGCAGTACACAGGGGGCGAACACCGGGGAGCTGTTTTTT.

The V call is TRBV7-3, the J call TRBJ1-1; D call uncertain. The CDR3 is 13 residues long. V was pared by 5 bases and J by 2 bases, with 9 bases between. CDR1 is SGHTA and CDR2 is FQGTGA in the germline V gene. The CDR3 nucleotides are TGTGCCAGCAGCCACGGTAGTAACACTGAAGCTTTCTTT. It specifies CASSHGSNTEAFF.

The chain carries TRBV16 and TRBJ1-3; D possibly corresponds to TRBD1 (5 bases). Germline-derived CDR1 and CDR2 are KGHSY and FQNENV. Deletions cut 4 bases from V and 0 bases from J, with 16 bases between. The CDR3 totals 17 residues. CDR3 loop: CASSRFTGTYSGNTIYF. The CDR3 nucleotides read TGTGCCAGCAGCCGGTTTACAGGTACCTACTCTGGAAACACCATATATTTT.

The gene calls are TRBV19 and TRBJ1-1; D not certain. Germline-derived CDR1 and CDR2 are LNHDA and SQIVND (reference sequence). The CDR3 has 15 amino acids. Trimming left V 11 bases short and J 0 bases short, with 19 bases between. As DNA, the CDR3 is TGTGCCGCCAGTAAAGATGGGCAGCTGAACACTGAAGCTTTCTTT. Its protein is CAASKDGQLNTEAFF.

The genes are TRBV7-3 and TRBJ2-7; no firm D call. The CDR3 covers 15 residues. Trimming cost V 1 base and J 3 bases, with 13 bases left between them. Per germline, CDR1 SGHTA and CDR2 FQGTGA. CDR3 DNA: TGTGCCAGCAGCTTAAACCCCGCTACAGTCTACGAGCAGTACTTC. This translates into CASSLNPATVYEQYF.